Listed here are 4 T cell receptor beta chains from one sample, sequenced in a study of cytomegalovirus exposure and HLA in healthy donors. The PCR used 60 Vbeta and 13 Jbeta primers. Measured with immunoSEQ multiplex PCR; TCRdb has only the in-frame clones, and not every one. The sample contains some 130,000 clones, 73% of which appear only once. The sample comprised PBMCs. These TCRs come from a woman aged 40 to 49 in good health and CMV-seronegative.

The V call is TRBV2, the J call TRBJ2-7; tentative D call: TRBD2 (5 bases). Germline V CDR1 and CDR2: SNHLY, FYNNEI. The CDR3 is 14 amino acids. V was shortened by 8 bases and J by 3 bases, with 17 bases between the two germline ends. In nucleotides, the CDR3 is TGTGCCAGCCGGCTTTGGGGAGATGACTACGAGCAGTACTTC. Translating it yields CASRLWGDDYEQYF.

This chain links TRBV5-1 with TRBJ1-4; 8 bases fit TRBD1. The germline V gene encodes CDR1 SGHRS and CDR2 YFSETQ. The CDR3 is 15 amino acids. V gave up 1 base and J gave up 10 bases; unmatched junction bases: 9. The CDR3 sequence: CASSLTEQGVGKLFF. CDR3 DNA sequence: TGCGCCAGCAGCTTGACAGAACAGGGGGTGGGAAAACTGTTTTTT.

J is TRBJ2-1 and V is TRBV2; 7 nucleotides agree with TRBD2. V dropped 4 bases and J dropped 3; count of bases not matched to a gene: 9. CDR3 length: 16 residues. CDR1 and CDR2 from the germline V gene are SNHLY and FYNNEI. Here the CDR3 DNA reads TGTGCCAGCAGTGCATCTAGCGGACTATACTACAATGAGCAGTTCTTC. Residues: CASSASSGLYYNEQFF.

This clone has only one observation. The CDR3 DNA follows: TGCAGCGTTTCGGGGGGTAGCGGGGTATACAATGAGCAGTTCTTC. Translated: CSVSGGSGVYNEQFF. V is TRBV29-1 and J is TRBJ2-1, with 8 bases that match TRBD2. Germline V gene lookup returns CDR1 SQVTM and CDR2 ANQGSEA. This CDR3 region has 15 residues. The V segment lost 5 bases and the J segment 4 bases; nucleotides outside the gene matches: 10.